The 32 T cell receptor beta chains below come from one sample, sequenced in a study of persistence of HIV-infected CD4 T cells. Their cognate antigens are unknown. The libraries were made with immunoSEQ version 4 in survey mode. The data were produced by immunoSEQ multiplex PCR, yet TCRdb's version contains in-frame clones alone and is incomplete. The repertoire holds approximately 65,000 clones, under 80% seen once, with 1.5% to 2% in the top ten. An overlapping HIV-1 Gag peptide pool stimulated these cells at approximately 0.91 ug/peptide/mL. CD40L-negative CD69-negative CD45RO-high memory CD4+ T cells were sorted as populations depleted of antigen-responding cells. The sequences come from CD4+ T cells sorted from PBMCs after roughly 18-hour stimulation, collected from a patient who received antiretroviral therapy. These receptors all stem from an adult man with HIV who was CMV-seropositive.

V and J are TRBV5-4 and TRBJ1-4; no reliable D call. The CDR3 is 13 amino acids. The germline V gene encodes CDR1 SGHNT and CDR2 YYREEE (reference sequence). V lost 4 bases, J lost 3 bases, and 7 bases lay in between. For the CDR3, the DNA is TGTGCCAGCAGCCGCGGGGCTAATGAAAAACTGTTTTTT. Translated: CASSRGANEKLFF.

J is TRBJ1-4 and V is TRBV19; 7 nucleotides line up with TRBD1. V was clipped by 10 bases and J by 6 bases; unmatched bases: 11. The CDR3 is made up of 14 amino acids. The germline CDR1 and CDR2 sequences are LNHDA and SQIVND (reference sequence). The CDR3 region is CATKERGRDEKLFF. The CDR3 DNA follows: TGTGCCACCAAAGAAAGGGGGCGCGATGAAAAACTGTTTTTT.

The chain carries TRBV18 and TRBJ1-1; D remains unclear. This CDR3 comprises 13 residues. The V and J ends lost 4 bases and 2 bases respectively, with 8 bases between them. Germline lookup yields CDR1 KGHSH and CDR2 LQKENI. CDR3 sequence reads: CASSQGGNTEAFF. In DNA, the CDR3 is TGTGCCAGCTCACAAGGAGGAAACACTGAAGCTTTCTTT.

The chain is built from TRBV5-6 and TRBJ2-7; D is unresolved. The CDR3 spans 11 residues. V lost 5 bases, J lost 5 bases, and 8 bases lay in between. The germline V gene has CDR1 SGHDT and CDR2 YYEEEE. The DNA for the CDR3 is TGTGCCAGCAGTCGTGAGGACGAGCAGTACTTC. Translation gives CASSREDEQYF.

The J gene is TRBJ2-2, the V gene TRBV2; 9 nucleotides agree with TRBD2. Germline V gene sequence: CDR1 SNHLY, CDR2 FYNNEI. J was trimmed by 7 bases and V by 5 bases; bases with no gene match: 8. The CDR3 is made up of 15 amino acids. For the CDR3, the DNA is TGTGCCAGCAGTCCGGGACTAGCTCCTAACGGGGAGCTGTTTTTT. It translates to CASSPGLAPNGELFF.

The chain couples TRBV11-2 to TRBJ1-4; perhaps TRBD1 as D (5 bases). Germline V gene lookup returns CDR1 SGHAT and CDR2 FQNNGV. The CDR3 covers 13 residues. Trimming stripped 5 bases from V and 7 bases from J, with 11 bases between. CDR3 region: CASSLGQSEKLFF. CDR3 coding DNA: TGTGCCAGCAGCCTGGGGCAATCTGAAAAACTGTTTTTT.

The chain links TRBV6-1 to TRBJ1-2; D gene uncertain. Germline values: CDR1 MNHNS, CDR2 SASEGT. The CDR3 has 14 residues. The V end lost 3 bases, the J end lost 4 bases, and 12 bases lay between the germline ends. Here the CDR3 DNA reads TGTGCCAGCAGTGAGCCCGAGACCTTCTATGGCTACACCTTC. Translating it yields CASSEPETFYGYTF.

This chain uses TRBV19 with TRBJ2-5, with D uncertain. Germline CDR1 and CDR2: LNHDA and SQIVND (reference sequence). The CDR3 extends over 13 amino acids. Trimming cost V 2 bases and J 1 base, with 5 bases left between them. The CDR3 protein is CASSISAQETQYF. The CDR3 DNA is TGTGCCAGTAGTATATCCGCCCAAGAGACCCAGTACTTC.

The V and J genes are TRBV7-9 and TRBJ1-5, with unresolved D. Germline V gene sequence: CDR1 SEHNR, CDR2 FQNEAQ (reference sequence). V lost 5 bases, J lost 5 bases, and 13 bases lay in between. CDR3 length: 14 amino acids. CDR3 amino acids: CASSPGSGYQPQHF. CDR3 DNA: TGTGCCAGCAGCCCCGGGTCTGGTTATCAGCCCCAGCATTTT.

This rearrangement joins TRBV6-6 to TRBJ2-6; D is perhaps TRBD1 (6 bases). Germline CDR1 reads MNHNY; CDR2 reads SVGAGI (reference sequence). V lost 5 bases to trimming and J lost 0 bases, with 14 bases between them. The CDR3 covers 17 residues. CDR3 DNA: TGTGCCAGCAGTCCACAGGGCGGAAGCTCTGGGGCCAACGTCCTGACTTTC. As protein: CASSPQGGSSGANVLTF.

The table lists this clone with a few counts. The genes are TRBV14 and TRBJ2-6; the D gene could be TRBD1 or TRBD2 (6 bases each). V was clipped by 4 bases and J by 4 bases, with 17 bases between them. The CDR3 extends over 17 amino acids. Germline values: CDR1 SGHDN, CDR2 FVKESK. The CDR3 region is CASSPREGGSGANVLTF. In DNA form, the CDR3 reads TGTGCCAGCAGCCCCAGAGAAGGGGGGTCCGGGGCCAACGTCCTGACTTTC.

A few counts support this clone. The chain couples TRBV7-2 to TRBJ2-7; D is unclear. The CDR3 consists of 14 residues. Per germline, CDR1 SGHTA and CDR2 FQGNSA. The V and J ends lost 7 bases and 2 bases respectively, with 15 bases between them. CDR3 sequence (DNA): TGTGCCAGCACCCCGGGTCCTGGCACCTACGAGCAGTACTTC. Translation: CASTPGPGTYEQYF.

The V and J genes are TRBV5-1 and TRBJ2-3; 12 nucleotides align to TRBD2. The CDR3 spans 17 residues. Germline CDR1 reads SGHRS; CDR2 reads YFSETQ. Trimming removed 4 bases from V and 1 base from J; junction bases left unmatched: 7. This CDR3 is CASSGGLAGSRTDTQYF. DNA for the CDR3: TGCGCCAGCAGCGGGGGACTAGCGGGTTCCCGCACAGATACGCAGTATTTT.

The chain joins TRBV7-2 to TRBJ2-1, with a tentative D call TRBD1 (5 bases). Trimming removed 1 base from V and 8 bases from J, with 15 bases in between. The CDR3 sequence is 15 residues long. CDR1 SGHTA and CDR2 FQGNSA come from the germline V gene. The chain's CDR3 is CASSLEQASGDEQFF. In DNA, the CDR3 is TGTGCCAGCAGCTTAGAACAGGCCTCGGGCGATGAGCAGTTCTTC.

The chain has TRBV18 and TRBJ1-3, with 9 bases aligning to TRBD1. The ends lost 3 bases at V and 2 bases at J; junction bases unmatched: 5. CDR1 and CDR2 (germline): KGHSH, LQKENI. The CDR3 extends over 16 amino acids. The CDR3 spells CASSPPRTGAGNTIYF. In DNA, the CDR3 is TGTGCCAGCTCACCGCCCCGGACAGGGGCTGGAAACACCATATATTTT.

This chain uses TRBV5-4 with TRBJ2-3; 9 bases line up with TRBD1. Trimming took 6 bases from V and 1 from J; bases not matched to a gene: 3. The CDR3 is made up of 14 amino acids. Germline V gene data show CDR1 as SGHNT and CDR2 as YYREEE (reference sequence). CDR3 amino acids: CASIRDRGTDTQYF. For the CDR3, the DNA is TGTGCCAGCATCCGGGACAGGGGCACAGATACGCAGTATTTT. Together with reference TRBV5-4 and TRBJ2-3, the CDR3 gives the full variable domain: ETGVTQSPTHLIKTRGQQVTLRCSSQSGHNTVSWYQQALGQGPQFIFQYYREEENGRGNFPPRFSGLQFPNYSSELNVNALELDDSALYLCASIRDRGTDTQYFGPGTRLTVL.

In its sample, this clone was seen once. This sequence joins TRBV15 and TRBJ2-1; 8 bases agree with TRBD1. The CDR3 covers 17 residues. CDR1 is LNHNV and CDR2 is YYDKDF in the germline V gene (reference sequence). V lost 1 base and J lost 4; bases outside the gene matches: 9. In nucleotides, the CDR3 is TGTGCCACCAGCAGAGGGGGTGGGGACAGGCGATACAATGAGCAGTTCTTC. It codes for CATSRGGGDRRYNEQFF.

The genes are TRBV28 and TRBJ1-6; D is uncertain. V was shortened by 5 bases and J by 9 bases, with 14 bases between the two germline ends. From germline, CDR1 is MDHEN and CDR2 SYDVKM. The CDR3 contains 14 residues. In DNA, the CDR3 is TGTGCCAGCAGTCCTGAAACCCTGCTTTCACCCCTCCACTTT. It codes for CASSPETLLSPLHF.

This clone occurred a few times. This chain links TRBV7-3 with TRBJ2-2, with 9 nucleotides matching TRBD2. This CDR3 spans 14 amino acids. The germline V gene encodes CDR1 SGHTA and CDR2 FQGTGA. V shed 5 bases and J 6 bases; nucleotides not matched to a gene: 4. In DNA form, the CDR3 reads TGTGCCAGCAGCAGGGGACTAGCTGCCGGGGAGCTGTTTTTT. This encodes CASSRGLAAGELFF.

Only a few counts were recorded for this clone. The V call is TRBV2, the J call TRBJ1-3; TRBD1 might be the D (6 bases). The CDR3 covers 15 residues. Trimming stripped 7 bases from V and 0 bases from J, with 13 bases between. Germline V gives CDR1 SNHLY, CDR2 FYNNEI. The CDR3 loop reads CASKGGPGSGNTIYF. CDR3 nucleotide sequence: TGTGCCAGCAAGGGGGGCCCCGGCTCTGGAAACACCATATATTTT.

This sequence joins TRBV5-1 and TRBJ1-2, with TRBD1 identical over 7 bases. V was clipped by 2 bases and J by 4 bases; unmatched bases: 11. CDR3 length equals 16 residues. The germline V gene encodes CDR1 SGHRS and CDR2 YFSETQ. The DNA of the CDR3 is TGCGCCAGCAGCTTCGCCTGGGACAACAGGGGCTATGGCTACACCTTC. Protein product: CASSFAWDNRGYGYTF.

The rearrangement joins TRBV6-5 to TRBJ2-7; D possibly corresponds to TRBD2 (6 bases). V was trimmed by 2 bases and J by 6 bases, leaving 20 bases between them. Germline V CDR1 and CDR2: MNHEY, SVGAGI. The CDR3 extends over 16 amino acids. The CDR3 loop reads CASSYDPGTGSFEQYF. The CDR3, as DNA: TGTGCCAGCAGTTACGACCCCGGGACTGGGTCGTTCGAGCAGTACTTC.

This clone was seen only once. The chain recombines TRBV18 with TRBJ1-5; weak D call: TRBD1 (6 bases). The germline V and J ends were trimmed by 4 bases and 0 bases, with 10 bases remaining between them. This CDR3 is 15 amino acids long. CDR1 and CDR2 from the germline V gene are KGHSH and LQKENI. CDR3 sequence: CASSLKGDSNQPQHF. The CDR3, as DNA: TGTGCCAGCTCACTGAAGGGGGATAGCAATCAGCCCCAGCATTTT.

This clone was seen a handful of times. This chain joins TRBV7-9 and TRBJ1-6; no clear D gene. The CDR3 runs 13 residues. The V end lost 2 bases, the J end lost 8 bases, and 7 bases lay between the germline ends. Germline V gives CDR1 SEHNR, CDR2 FQNEAQ (reference sequence). CDR3 in amino acids: CASSLKDHSPLHF. CDR3 coding DNA: TGTGCCAGCAGCTTAAAAGACCATTCACCCCTCCACTTT. The whole variable domain, remainder taken from reference TRBV7-9 and TRBJ1-6, is DTGVSQNPRHKITKRGQNVTFRCDPISEHNRLYWYRQTLGQGPEFLTYFQNEAQLEKSRLLSDRFSAERPKGSFSTLEIQRTEQGDSAMYLCASSLKDHSPLHFGNGTRLTVT.

The V gene is TRBV7-9, the J gene TRBJ2-1; 9 bases are a match to TRBD2. Unmatched junction bases numbered 11, after V lost 7 bases and J lost 7 bases. CDR3 size: 15 residues. Germline V gene lookup returns CDR1 SEHNR and CDR2 FQNEAQ (reference sequence). The chain's CDR3 is CASTFEAGGRNEQFF. CDR3 in DNA: TGTGCCAGCACCTTCGAGGCGGGAGGGAGGAATGAGCAGTTCTTC.

With regard to this clone: This CDR3 is also generated by other DNA sequences in the sample. The CDR3 here is CASSQGYGYTF. The DNA for the CDR3 is TGTGCCAGCAGCCAAGGATATGGCTACACCTTC. This chain uses TRBV3-1 (or the pseudogene TRBV3-2) with TRBJ1-2; D is unclear. Germline values: CDR1 LGHDT, CDR2 YNNKEL (reference sequence). The ends were cut back, 1 base at V and 5 bases at J, with 2 bases in the middle. The CDR3 is 11 residues long.

V is TRBV3-1 (or the pseudogene TRBV3-2) and J is TRBJ1-2; D gene unclear. V was shortened by 2 bases and J by 4 bases, with 11 bases between the two germline ends. Germline values: CDR1 LGHDT, CDR2 YNNKEL (reference sequence). The length of the CDR3 is 14 residues. In DNA, the CDR3 is TGTGCCAGCAGCCAACACAAGGATCCCTATGGCTACACCTTC. Residues: CASSQHKDPYGYTF.

This sequence joins TRBV10-3 and TRBJ2-1, with TRBD2 matching over 13 bases. The CDR3 consists of 18 residues. The V and J ends lost 2 bases and 7 bases, in that order; junction bases with no gene match: 11. CDR1 ENHRY and CDR2 SYGVKD come from the germline V gene. The CDR3 is CAISESYGTSGVGNEQFF. CDR3 in DNA: TGTGCCATCAGTGAGAGTTACGGGACTAGCGGGGTTGGGAATGAGCAGTTCTTC.

The chain uses TRBV7-6 and TRBJ2-2, with 9 nucleotides matching TRBD1. The CDR3 covers 16 residues. V was clipped by 5 bases and J by 1 base; unmatched bases: 5. Germline assignment: CDR1 SGHVS and CDR2 FNYEAQ. This CDR3 reads CASSPRTGVNTGELFF. DNA for the CDR3: TGTGCCAGCAGCCCACGGACAGGGGTGAACACCGGGGAGCTGTTTTTT.

This chain uses TRBV7-5 with TRBJ2-2; whether TRBD2, the table's D call, matches the DNA was not checked. TRBV7-5 is a pseudogene. The CDR3 length is 18 residues. CDR3 sequence (DNA): TGTGCCCGCCTCGGGACTAGCGGGGGGGCGGTTAGCACCGGGGAGCTGTTTTTT. It translates to CARLGTSGGAVSTGELFF.

The rearrangement joins TRBV5-6 to TRBJ1-2; a weak D match, TRBD1 (6 bases). The CDR3 runs 14 residues. Germline values: CDR1 SGHDT, CDR2 YYEEEE. Trimming stripped 4 bases from V and 3 bases from J, with 13 bases between. The DNA of the CDR3 is TGTGCCAGCAGCCGGGGGCAGGGTGACTATGGCTACACCTTC. This encodes CASSRGQGDYGYTF.

V and J are TRBV29-1 and TRBJ2-7; D is possibly TRBD2 (5 bases). CDR3 length equals 12 residues. Germline CDR1 is SQVTM and CDR2 is ANQGSEA. Trimming stripped 3 bases from V and 7 bases from J, with 13 bases between. The CDR3 spells CSVDLGPGEQYF. CDR3 sequence (DNA): TGCAGCGTTGATTTAGGGCCGGGAGAGCAGTACTTC.